This TCR beta chain was captured in a study of T cell responses to AZD1222 COVID-19 vaccine. Study-level points and caveats: The study identified only 6 or 7 AZD1222 recipients as seropositive at baseline. Compared with day 0, the breadth and depth of the Spike-specific TCR repertoire rose significantly after two doses of AZD1222. It should be noted that donors were predominantly white British and more often female, and clonal diversity was possibly underestimated.

The data were produced by immunoSEQ multiplex PCR, yet TCRdb's version contains in-frame clones alone and is incomplete. The sample yields about 82,000 clones, around 90% seen once. V dropped 4 bases and J dropped 2; count of bases not matched to a gene: 5. Germline V gene sequence: CDR1 SQVTM, CDR2 ANQGSEA. This CDR3 spans 14 amino acids. Concerning this clone itself: What it binds is unknown.

This TCR derives from an adult who received the AZD1222 COVID-19 vaccine. The chain has TRBV29-1 and TRBJ2-3; 8 nucleotides align to TRBD2. The sample here was peripheral blood, taken 28 days after the second AZD1222 dose. As DNA, the CDR3 is TGCAGCGTTGCGGGGGGGAGGGTCACAGATACGCAGTATTTT. Its protein is CSVAGGRVTDTQYF.